Shown below are 20 T cell receptor beta chains from a single sample sequenced in a study of T-cell memory formation after mild COVID-19. TCRdb redid the calling of the 5' RACE reads with MiXCR, one entry per CDR3 protein. The sample carries about 50,000 distinct CDR3 sequences, around 12% recorded once. Sequenced sample: PBMCs or a T cell subset sorted from them (not recorded which). These receptors were collected from a man between 18 and 29 years old who had mild COVID-19 (a few samples of this study predate the infection). Cell type and time point are not known.

The chain couples TRBV3-1 to TRBJ2-1; 10 nucleotides match TRBD2. Germline CDR1 and CDR2: LGHDT and YNNKEL (reference sequence). The V and J ends lost 4 bases and 9 bases, in that order; junction bases with no gene match: 9. CDR3 length: 15 amino acids. The CDR3 protein is CASSLSSGGVCEQFF. The CDR3 coding sequence is TGTGCCAGCAGCCTGTCGAGCGGGGGGGTGTGTGAGCAGTTCTTC.

This clonotype showed up just a few times. This rearrangement joins TRBV7-9 to TRBJ1-4; 7 bases match TRBD1. J lost 8 bases, V lost 0 bases, and 6 bases had no gene match. The CDR3 contains 15 residues. Germline CDR1 reads SEHNR; CDR2 reads FQNEAQ (reference sequence). The CDR3 region is CASSLAGGGREKLFF. The DNA for the CDR3 is TGTGCCAGCAGCTTAGCAGGGGGCGGGCGAGAAAAACTGTTTTTT.

This clonotype was recorded many times. The J gene is TRBJ2-3, the V gene TRBV15, with 13 bases aligning to TRBD2. V gave up 1 base and J gave up 2 bases; unmatched junction bases: 6. Germline values: CDR1 LNHNV, CDR2 YYDKDF (reference sequence). The CDR3 spans 18 residues. The CDR3 DNA reads TGTGCCACCAGCAGAGCCGCGACTAGCGGGGGGCTCACAGATACGCAGTATTTT. It encodes CATSRAATSGGLTDTQYF.

The chain links TRBV9 to TRBJ2-5, with 8 bases identical to TRBD1. J was trimmed by 5 bases and V by 3 bases; bases with no gene match: 9. This CDR3 region has 15 residues. Germline CDR1 and CDR2: SGDLS and YYNGEE. The CDR3 nucleotides read TGTGCCAGCAGCGAGGAACAGGGGGGAGGTGAGACCCAGTACTTC. Its protein is CASSEEQGGGETQYF.

This clonotype has only a few counts. The V gene is TRBV7-6, the J gene TRBJ2-7; D is unresolved. V dropped 5 bases and J dropped 3 bases, with 11 bases sitting between them. Germline V gene lookup returns CDR1 SGHVS and CDR2 FNYEAQ. The CDR3 spans 13 residues. For the CDR3, the DNA is TGTGCCAGCAGCCACCAAAGTAACTACGAGCAGTACGTC. Translating it yields CASSHQSNYEQYV.

V is TRBV7-3 and J is TRBJ2-1; TRBD2 matches at 9 bases. CDR1 and CDR2 from the germline V gene are SGHTA and FQGTGA. The CDR3 is 14 amino acids. V trimming: 2 bases; J trimming: 6 bases; junction bases outside the gene matches: 2. The CDR3 DNA reads as TGTGCCAGCAGCTTAGGGACTAGCCGCAATGAGCAGTTCTTC. Protein product: CASSLGTSRNEQFF. The variable domain in full, completed from reference TRBV7-3 and TRBJ2-1, reads GAGVSQTPSNKVTEKGKYVELRCDPISGHTALYWYRQSLGQGPEFLIYFQGTGAADDSGLPNDRFFAVRPEGSVSTLKIQRTERGDSAVYLCASSLGTSRNEQFFGPGTRLTVL.

This clonotype has a handful of counts. The V call is TRBV5-1, the J call TRBJ1-5; the D is unclear. This CDR3 is built from 13 residues. Germline CDR1 and CDR2: SGHRS and YFSETQ. Trimming removed 0 bases from V and 2 bases from J, with 3 bases in between. DNA of the CDR3: TGCGCCAGCAGCTTGGGTCGCAATCAGCCCCAGCATTTT. It encodes CASSLGRNQPQHF.

This chain uses TRBV12-2 with TRBJ2-7. TRBV12-2 is annotated as a pseudogene. The CDR3 consists of 15 residues. CDR3 in amino acids: CASRLANQKTYEQYV. The CDR3, as DNA: TGTGCAAGTCGCTTAGCGAACCAGAAGACCTACGAGCAGTACGTC.

This sequence joins TRBV6-6 and TRBJ2-7, with D hard to call. Germline CDR1 MNHNY, CDR2 SVGAGI (reference sequence). V gave up 2 bases and J gave up 3 bases, with 8 bases separating them. The CDR3 has 13 residues. CDR3 sequence: CASSYHPLYEQYV. The CDR3 DNA is TGTGCCAGCAGTTACCATCCCCTCTACGAGCAGTACGTC.

This clonotype was counted once. The chain couples TRBV30 to TRBJ2-7; a weak D match, TRBD1 (5 bases). Deletions cut 0 bases from V and 2 bases from J, with 5 bases between. The CDR3 is made up of 12 amino acids. Looked up from germline, CDR1 is GTSNPN and CDR2 is SVGIG (reference sequence). CDR3 bases: TGTGCCTGGAGTGTACAGGCCTACGAGCAGTACTTC. This translates into CAWSVQAYEQYF.

V gene TRBV6-6 combines with J gene TRBJ1-1, with 8 bases that match TRBD1. The V segment lost 5 bases and the J segment 8 bases; nucleotides outside the gene matches: 7. Germline CDR1 reads MNHNY; CDR2 reads SVGAGI (reference sequence). The CDR3 loop spans 13 amino acids. Written as DNA, the CDR3 is TGTGCCAGCAGTCGCGCCGGGACAGGCGAAGCTTTCTTT. Its protein product is CASSRAGTGEAFF.

V is TRBV28 and J is TRBJ2-2; TRBD1 is a possible D gene (6 bases). Germline V lookup: CDR1 MDHEN, CDR2 SYDVKM. This CDR3 region has 15 residues. Between the trimmed V and J ends, which lost 5 bases and 3 bases, there was a span of 13 bases. The DNA of the CDR3 is TGTGCCAGCAGTCTAAGGACAGTTGACACCGGGGAGCTGTTTTTT. Its protein product is CASSLRTVDTGELFF. Full variable domain (remainder filled in from reference TRBV28 and TRBJ2-2): DVKVTQSSRYLVKRTGEKVFLECVQDMDHENMFWYRQDPGLGLRLIYFSYDVKMKEKGDIPEGYSVSREKKERFSLILESASTNQTSMYLCASSLRTVDTGELFFGEGSRLTVL.

This clonotype came up a few times. The rearrangement links TRBV5-5 to TRBJ2-7, with a tentative D call TRBD2 (5 bases). With 4 bases removed from V and 2 bases from J, the gap between germline ends came to 16 bases. Germline V CDR1 and CDR2: SGHKS, YYEKEE (reference sequence). This CDR3 has 15 residues. The CDR3 DNA reads as TGTGCCAGCAGCATGATTACGTCCGGGACCTACGAGCAGTACTTC. This codes for CASSMITSGTYEQYF.

This sequence joins TRBV10-1 and TRBJ2-3, with 9 positions matching TRBD2. V dropped 4 bases and J dropped 4; count of bases not matched to a gene: 9. Germline CDR1 reads WNHNN; CDR2 reads SYGVQD (reference sequence). The CDR3 length is 16 residues. In nucleotides, the CDR3 is TGCGCCAGCAGTGGACGGGGGACTAGCACCGCAGATACGCAGTATTTT. It yields the protein CASSGRGTSTADTQYF.

This chain uses TRBV7-2 with TRBJ1-1, with D unresolved. Germline CDR1 SGHTA, CDR2 FQGNSA. The CDR3 contains 17 residues. V was trimmed by 5 bases and J by 3 bases, leaving 22 bases between them. CDR3 nucleotides: TGTGCCAGCAGCACTCCCTCCCCCAGTGCAGAAGACACTGAAGCTTTCTTT. Translation gives CASSTPSPSAEDTEAFF. Full variable domain (rest looked up from reference TRBV7-2 and TRBJ1-1): GAGVSQSPSNKVTEKGKDVELRCDPISGHTALYWYRQSLGQGLEFLIYFQGNSAPDKSGLPSDRFSAERTGGSVSTLTIQRTQQEDSAVYLCASSTPSPSAEDTEAFFGQGTRLTVV.

This rearrangement joins TRBV15 to TRBJ1-5; D gene ambiguous. Germline V gives CDR1 LNHNV, CDR2 YYDKDF (reference sequence). Trimming stripped 4 bases from V and 5 bases from J, with 6 bases between. The CDR3 runs to 12 residues. In DNA form, the CDR3 reads TGTGCCACCAGCATTCAGGATCAGCCCCAGCATTTT. This codes for CATSIQDQPQHF.

There are many counts of this clonotype. The gene calls are TRBV6-5 and TRBJ2-3; tentative D call: TRBD1 (6 bases). This CDR3 is 17 amino acids long. The germline gives CDR1 MNHEY, CDR2 SVGAGI. V lost 2 bases and J 1 base, leaving 16 bases between the germline ends. This CDR3 reads CASSYTPRGGGTDTQYF. The DNA for the CDR3 is TGTGCCAGCAGTTACACCCCCAGGGGCGGTGGCACAGATACGCAGTATTTT.

V gene TRBV12-3 or TRBV12-4 combines with J gene TRBJ2-3; 7 bases line up with TRBD2. The CDR3 is made up of 17 amino acids. With V trimmed by 0 bases and J by 0 bases, 6 bases remained unmatched. CDR3 DNA: TGTGCCAGCAGTTTAGCGGGGAGGGGTCCTAGCACAGATACGCAGTATTTT. This translates into CASSLAGRGPSTDTQYF.

Note on this clonotype: The junction shows a germline mismatch at one end, possibly a read error. This sequence joins TRBV6-5 and TRBJ2-2; TRBD2 matches 7 bases. This CDR3 contains 14 residues. Germline CDR1 reads MNHEY; CDR2 reads SVGAGI. CDR3 amino acids: CASRRGGGTGELFF. CDR3 nucleotide sequence: TGTGCCAGCAGGAGGGGCGGGGGTACCGGTGAGCTGTTTTTT.

The chain uses TRBV6-5 and TRBJ1-3; a weak D match, TRBD1 (6 bases). Per germline, CDR1 MNHEY and CDR2 SVGAGI. With 5 bases removed from V and 0 bases from J, the gap between germline ends came to 14 bases. The CDR3 loop spans 16 amino acids. CDR3 sequence (DNA): TGTGCCAGCAGTCCAGGGGCGGGGAGCTCTGGAAACACCATATATTTT. Translation: CASSPGAGSSGNTIYF.